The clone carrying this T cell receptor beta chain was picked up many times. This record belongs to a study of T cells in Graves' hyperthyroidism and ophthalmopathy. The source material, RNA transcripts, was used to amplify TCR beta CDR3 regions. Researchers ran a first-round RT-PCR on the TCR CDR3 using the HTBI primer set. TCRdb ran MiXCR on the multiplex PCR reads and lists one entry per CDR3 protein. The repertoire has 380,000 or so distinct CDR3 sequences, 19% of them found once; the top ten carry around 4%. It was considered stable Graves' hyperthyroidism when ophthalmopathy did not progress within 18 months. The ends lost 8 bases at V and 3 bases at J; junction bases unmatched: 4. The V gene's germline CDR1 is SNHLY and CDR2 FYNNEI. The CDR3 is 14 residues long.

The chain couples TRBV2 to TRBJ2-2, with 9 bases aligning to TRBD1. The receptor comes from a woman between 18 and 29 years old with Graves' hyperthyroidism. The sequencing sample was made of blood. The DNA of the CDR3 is TGTGCCAGCGGGCGACAGGGGGACACCGGGGAGCTGTTTTTT. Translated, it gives CASGRQGDTGELFF. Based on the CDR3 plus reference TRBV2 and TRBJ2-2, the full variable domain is EPEVTQTPSHQVTQMGQEVILRCVPISNHLYFYWYRQILGQKVEFLVSFYNNEISEKSEIFDDQFSVERPDGSNFTLKIRSTKLEDSAMYFCASGRQGDTGELFFGEGSRLTVL.